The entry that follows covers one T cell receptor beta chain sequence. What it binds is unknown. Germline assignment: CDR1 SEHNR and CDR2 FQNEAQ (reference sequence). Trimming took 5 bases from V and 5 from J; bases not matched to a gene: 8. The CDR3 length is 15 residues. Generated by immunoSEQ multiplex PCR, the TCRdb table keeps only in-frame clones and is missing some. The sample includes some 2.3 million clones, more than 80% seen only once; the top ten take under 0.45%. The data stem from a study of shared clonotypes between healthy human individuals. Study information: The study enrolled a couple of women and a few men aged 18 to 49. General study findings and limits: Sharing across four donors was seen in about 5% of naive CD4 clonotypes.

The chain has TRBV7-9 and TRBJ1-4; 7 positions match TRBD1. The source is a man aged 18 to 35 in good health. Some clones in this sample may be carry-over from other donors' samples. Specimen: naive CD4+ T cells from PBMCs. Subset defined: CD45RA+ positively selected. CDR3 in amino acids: CASSPRGHLNEKLFF. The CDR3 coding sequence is TGTGCCAGCAGCCCAAGGGGGCACCTGAATGAAAAACTGTTTTTT.